These 9 T cell receptor beta chains were sequenced from one sample in a study of cytomegalovirus exposure and HLA in healthy donors (dated by TCRdb to about 2017). Library generation was performed with the immunoSEQ multiplex PCR assay. For the multiplex PCR, a mixture combining 60 forward primers for TCR Vbeta segments and 13 reverse primers for TCR Jbeta segments was used. Entries here come from immuneACCESS through TCRdb and include only in-frame sequences with V and J called. Some clones fail to appear in such tables; in the studies checked, an unresolved V gene covers under half of the shortfall, and the cause of the remainder is unknown. The sample table records 200,000 or so clones; approximately 81% of these occur just once. The ten biggest clones cover about 1.9% of the sample. Sequenced input: PBMCs. These receptors were obtained from a woman between 18 and 30 years old in good health and CMV-seropositive.

The chain uses TRBV29-1 and TRBJ1-1; no clear D. The CDR3 runs to 12 residues. The V gene's germline CDR1 is SQVTM and CDR2 ANQGSEA. With 4 bases removed from V and 8 bases from J, the gap between germline ends came to 14 bases. The CDR3 bases are TGCAGCGTTGTTGTAGCATACAACGAAGCTTTCTTT. Its translation is CSVVVAYNEAFF.

This chain joins TRBV7-9 and TRBJ2-6; 9 bases agree with TRBD1. This CDR3 is 18 amino acids long. The junction had 8 bases not matched to a gene; V was cut back by 5 bases and J by 0 bases. Germline V gene lookup returns CDR1 SEHNR and CDR2 FQNEAQ (reference sequence). The CDR3, as DNA: TGTGCCAGCAGCCCCGGGACAGGGCGAAGCTCTGGGGCCAACGTCCTGACTTTC. Its protein product is CASSPGTGRSSGANVLTF.

The chain uses TRBV15 and TRBJ1-6; D is possibly TRBD1 (6 bases). Germline V lookup: CDR1 LNHNV, CDR2 YYDKDF (reference sequence). The ends were cut back, 2 bases at V and 11 bases at J, with 7 bases in the middle. CDR3 length equals 12 residues. CDR3 protein: CATSRPGAPLHF. The CDR3 DNA is TGTGCCACCAGCAGACCAGGGGCACCCCTCCACTTT.

The chain combines TRBV5-1 with TRBJ2-3, with 8 positions matching TRBD2. CDR1 is SGHRS and CDR2 is YFSETQ in the germline V gene. Trimming at V came to 4 bases and at J to 4 bases, leaving 5 bases not matched to a gene. The CDR3 is 14 residues long. The CDR3 loop is CASSIGLAADTQYF. The CDR3 nucleotides are TGCGCCAGCAGCATCGGACTAGCCGCAGATACGCAGTATTTT.

The gene calls are TRBV5-6 and TRBJ2-2; 13 bases are shared with TRBD2. The trim removed 4 bases at V and 5 bases at J, leaving 5 bases unmatched. Germline CDR1 reads SGHDT; CDR2 reads YYEEEE. The CDR3 contains 16 residues. CDR3 DNA sequence: TGTGCCAGCAGCATAGGGACTAGCGGGGTGACCGGGGAGCTGTTTTTT. Amino acid sequence: CASSIGTSGVTGELFF.

The rearrangement links TRBV9 to TRBJ2-5; TRBD1 matches 7 bases. The CDR3 has 16 amino acids. CDR1 and CDR2 (germline): SGDLS, YYNGEE. The V and J ends lost 4 bases and 1 base, in that order; junction bases with no gene match: 10. The CDR3 reads CASSTITGAPQETQYF. The CDR3, as DNA: TGTGCCAGCAGCACCATAACAGGGGCCCCCCAAGAGACCCAGTACTTC.

V usage is TRBV29-1 and J usage is TRBJ2-3, with TRBD2 matching over 7 bases. Germline V gene data show CDR1 as SQVTM and CDR2 as ANQGSEA. Trimming cost V 4 bases and J 0 bases; bases outside gene matches: 1. CDR3 length equals 13 residues. CDR3 DNA: TGCAGCGTTGCGCGGGGGAGCACAGATACGCAGTATTTT. The encoded protein is CSVARGSTDTQYF.

In this sample, this clone turned up once. This sequence joins TRBV2 and TRBJ2-1; a weak D match, TRBD2 (5 bases). Trimming took off 6 bases at V and 3 bases at J, with 15 bases between the two ends. Per the germline V gene, CDR1 is SNHLY and CDR2 is FYNNEI. The CDR3 totals 15 residues. CDR3 region: CASSPAGLLYNEQFF. For the CDR3, the DNA is TGTGCCAGCAGCCCCGCGGGCCTGCTCTACAATGAGCAGTTCTTC.

This clone was seen a handful of times. CDR3: CASSLSGVEQYF. As DNA, the CDR3 is TGTGCCAGCAGTTTATCAGGGGTCGAGCAGTACTTC. The genes are TRBV27 and TRBJ2-5; maybe TRBD1 (5 bases). The better agreement between TRBJ2-7 and the DNA end casts doubt on the J call. The germline V gene encodes CDR1 MNHEY and CDR2 SMNVEV (reference sequence). This CDR3 contains 12 residues.